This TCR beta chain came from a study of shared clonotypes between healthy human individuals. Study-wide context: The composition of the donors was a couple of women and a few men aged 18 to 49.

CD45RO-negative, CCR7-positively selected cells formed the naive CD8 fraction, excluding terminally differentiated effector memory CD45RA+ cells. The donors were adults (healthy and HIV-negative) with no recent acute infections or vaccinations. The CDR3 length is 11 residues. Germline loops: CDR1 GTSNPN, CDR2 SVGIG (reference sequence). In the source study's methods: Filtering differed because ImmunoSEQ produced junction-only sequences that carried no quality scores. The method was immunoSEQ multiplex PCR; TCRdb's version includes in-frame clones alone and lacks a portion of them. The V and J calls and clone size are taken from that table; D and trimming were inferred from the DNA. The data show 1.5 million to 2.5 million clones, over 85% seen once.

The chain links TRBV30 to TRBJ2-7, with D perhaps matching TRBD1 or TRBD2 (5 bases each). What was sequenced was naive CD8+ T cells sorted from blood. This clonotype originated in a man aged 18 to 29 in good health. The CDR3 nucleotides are TGTGCTTGGGACGACTCCTACGAGCAGTACTTC. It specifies CAWDDSYEQYF.